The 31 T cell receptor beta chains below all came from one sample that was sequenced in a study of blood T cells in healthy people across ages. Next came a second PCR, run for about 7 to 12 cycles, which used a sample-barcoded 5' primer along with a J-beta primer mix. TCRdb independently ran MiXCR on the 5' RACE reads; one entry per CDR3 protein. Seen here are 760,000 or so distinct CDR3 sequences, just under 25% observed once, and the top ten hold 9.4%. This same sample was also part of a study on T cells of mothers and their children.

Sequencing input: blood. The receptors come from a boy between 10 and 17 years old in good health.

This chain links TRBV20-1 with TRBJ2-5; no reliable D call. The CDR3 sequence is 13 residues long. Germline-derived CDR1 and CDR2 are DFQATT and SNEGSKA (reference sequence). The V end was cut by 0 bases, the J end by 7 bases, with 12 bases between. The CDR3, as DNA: TGCAGTGCTAGAGACGGAACCGCAGGGACCCAGTACTTC. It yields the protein CSARDGTAGTQYF.

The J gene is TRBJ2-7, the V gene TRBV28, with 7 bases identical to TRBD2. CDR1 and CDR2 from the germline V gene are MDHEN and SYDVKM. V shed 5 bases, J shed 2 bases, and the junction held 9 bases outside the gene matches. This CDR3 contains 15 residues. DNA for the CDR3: TGTGCCAGCAGTCCTGCGGGAGCGAAGACCTACGAGCAGTACTTC. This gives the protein CASSPAGAKTYEQYF.

The DNA of the CDR3 is TGTGCCAGCAGCTTAGTACAGGGCCGTACTGAAGCTTTCTTT. It translates to CASSLVQGRTEAFF. The chain employs TRBV7-9 and TRBJ1-1, with a weak D call TRBD1 (6 bases). CDR1 and CDR2 (germline): SEHNR, FQNEAQ (reference sequence). The CDR3 length is 14 residues. Deletions cut 1 base from V and 5 bases from J, with 11 bases between.

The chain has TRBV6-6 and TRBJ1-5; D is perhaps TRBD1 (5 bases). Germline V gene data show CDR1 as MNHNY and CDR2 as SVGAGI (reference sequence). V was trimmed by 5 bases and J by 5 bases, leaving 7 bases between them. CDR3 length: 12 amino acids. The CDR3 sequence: CASSIGDQPQHF. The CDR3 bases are TGTGCCAGCAGTATAGGGGATCAGCCCCAGCATTTT.

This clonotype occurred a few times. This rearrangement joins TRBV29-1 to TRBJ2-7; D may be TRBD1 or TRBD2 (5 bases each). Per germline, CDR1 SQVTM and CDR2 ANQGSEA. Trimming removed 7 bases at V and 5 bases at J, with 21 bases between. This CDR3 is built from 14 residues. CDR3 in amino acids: CSARGVAGRHEQYF. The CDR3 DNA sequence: TGCAGCGCCAGAGGGGTTGCAGGTCGGCACGAGCAGTACTTC.

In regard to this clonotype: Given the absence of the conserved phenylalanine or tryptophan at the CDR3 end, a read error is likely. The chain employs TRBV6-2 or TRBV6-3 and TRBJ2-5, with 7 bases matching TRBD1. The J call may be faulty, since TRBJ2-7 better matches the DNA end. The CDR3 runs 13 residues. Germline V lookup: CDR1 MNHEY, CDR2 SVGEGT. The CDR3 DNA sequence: TGTGCCAGCAGTTGGGACAGAGGCTACGAGCAGTACCTC. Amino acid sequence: CASSWDRGYEQYL.

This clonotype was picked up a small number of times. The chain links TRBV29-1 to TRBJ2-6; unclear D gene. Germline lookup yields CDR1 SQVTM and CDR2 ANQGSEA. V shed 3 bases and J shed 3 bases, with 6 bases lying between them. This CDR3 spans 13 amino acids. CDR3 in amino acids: CSVDSGGANVLTF. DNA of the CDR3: TGCAGCGTTGACAGTGGTGGGGCCAACGTCCTGACTTTC.

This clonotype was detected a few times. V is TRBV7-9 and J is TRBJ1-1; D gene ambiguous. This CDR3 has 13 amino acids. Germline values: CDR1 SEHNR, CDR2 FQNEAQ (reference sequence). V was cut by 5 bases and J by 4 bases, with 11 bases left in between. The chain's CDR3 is CASSTPSSTEAFF. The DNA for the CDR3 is TGTGCCAGCAGCACCCCATCCAGCACTGAAGCTTTCTTT.

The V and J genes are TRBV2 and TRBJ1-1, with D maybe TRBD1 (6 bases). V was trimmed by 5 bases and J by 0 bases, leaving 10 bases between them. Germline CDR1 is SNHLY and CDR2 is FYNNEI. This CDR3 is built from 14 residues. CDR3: CASSYREMNTEAFF. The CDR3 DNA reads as TGTGCCAGCAGTTACAGGGAAATGAACACTGAAGCTTTCTTT.

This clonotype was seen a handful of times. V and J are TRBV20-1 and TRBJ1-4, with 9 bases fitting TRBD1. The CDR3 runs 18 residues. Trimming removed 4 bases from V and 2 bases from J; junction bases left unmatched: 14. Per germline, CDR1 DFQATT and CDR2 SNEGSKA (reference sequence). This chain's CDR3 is CSAKGESGTGPTNEKLFF. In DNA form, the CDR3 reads TGCAGTGCTAAAGGGGAATCCGGGACAGGGCCTACTAATGAAAAACTGTTTTTT.

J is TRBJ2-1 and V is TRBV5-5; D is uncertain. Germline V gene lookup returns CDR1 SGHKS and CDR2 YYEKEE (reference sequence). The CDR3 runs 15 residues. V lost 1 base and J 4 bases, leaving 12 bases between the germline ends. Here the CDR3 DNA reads TGTGCCAGCAGCTTGTTGGTGAACTTTTACAATGAGCAGTTCTTC. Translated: CASSLLVNFYNEQFF.

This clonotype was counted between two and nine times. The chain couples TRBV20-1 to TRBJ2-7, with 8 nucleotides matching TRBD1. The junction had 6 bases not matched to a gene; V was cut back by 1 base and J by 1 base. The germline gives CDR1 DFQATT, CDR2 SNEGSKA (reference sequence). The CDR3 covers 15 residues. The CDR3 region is CSARATGTGSYEQYF. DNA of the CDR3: TGCAGTGCTAGAGCTACCGGGACAGGATCCTACGAGCAGTACTTC.

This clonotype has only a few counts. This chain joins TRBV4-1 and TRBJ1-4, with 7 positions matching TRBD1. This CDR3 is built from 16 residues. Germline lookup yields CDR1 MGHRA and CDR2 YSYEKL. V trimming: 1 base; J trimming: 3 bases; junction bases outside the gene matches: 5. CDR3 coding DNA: TGCGCCAGCAGCCAAGTACCCGGGACAGCTAATGAAAAACTGTTTTTT. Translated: CASSQVPGTANEKLFF.

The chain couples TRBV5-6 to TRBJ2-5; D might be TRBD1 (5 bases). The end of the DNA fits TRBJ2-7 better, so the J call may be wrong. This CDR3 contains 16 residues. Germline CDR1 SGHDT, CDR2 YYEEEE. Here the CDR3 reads CASSLDEWQGSYEQYF. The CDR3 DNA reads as TGTGCCAGCAGCTTGGATGAGTGGCAGGGCTCCTACGAGCAGTACTTC.

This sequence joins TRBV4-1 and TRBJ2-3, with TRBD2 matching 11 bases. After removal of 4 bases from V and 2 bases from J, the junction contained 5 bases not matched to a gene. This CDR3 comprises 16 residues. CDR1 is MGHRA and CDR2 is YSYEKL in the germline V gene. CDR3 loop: CASSPRSGGATDTQYF. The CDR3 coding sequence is TGCGCCAGCAGCCCTCGTAGCGGGGGGGCCACAGATACGCAGTATTTT.

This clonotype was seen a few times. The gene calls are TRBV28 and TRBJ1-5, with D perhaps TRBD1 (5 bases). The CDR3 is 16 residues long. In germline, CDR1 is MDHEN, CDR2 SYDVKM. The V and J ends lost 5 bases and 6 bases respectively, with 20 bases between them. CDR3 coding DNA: TGTGCCAGCAGTCCTCGGGACTGGAGGAGGGGTCAGCCCCAGCATTTT. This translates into CASSPRDWRRGQPQHF.

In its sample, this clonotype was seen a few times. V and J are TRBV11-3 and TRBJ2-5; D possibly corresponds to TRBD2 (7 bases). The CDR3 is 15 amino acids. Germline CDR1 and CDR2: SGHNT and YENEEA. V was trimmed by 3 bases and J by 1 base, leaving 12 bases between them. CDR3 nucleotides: TGTGCCAGCAGCTTGGGGGCGGGAGTCCAAGAGACCCAGTACTTC. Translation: CASSLGAGVQETQYF.

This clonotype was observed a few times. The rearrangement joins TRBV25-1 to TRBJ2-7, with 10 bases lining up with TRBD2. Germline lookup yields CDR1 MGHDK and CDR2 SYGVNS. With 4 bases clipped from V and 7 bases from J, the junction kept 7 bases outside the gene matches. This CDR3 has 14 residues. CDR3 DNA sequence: TGTGCCAGCAGTGCCAGCGGGAGGGCAGGAGAGCAGTACTTC. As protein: CASSASGRAGEQYF.

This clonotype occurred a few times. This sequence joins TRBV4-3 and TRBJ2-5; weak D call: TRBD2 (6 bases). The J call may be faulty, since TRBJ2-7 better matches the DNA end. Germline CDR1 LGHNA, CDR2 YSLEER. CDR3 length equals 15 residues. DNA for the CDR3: TGCGCCAGCAGCCAAGGTTGGGGACTCGCTTACGAGCAGTACTTC. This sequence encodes CASSQGWGLAYEQYF.

As DNA, the CDR3 is TGTGCCAGCAGCTCCCCCCGGGGGCTGAGGCCTGAAGCTTTCTTT. This translates into CASSSPRGLRPEAFF. This chain joins TRBV7-9 and TRBJ1-1; the D gene is possibly TRBD1 (6 bases). Looked up from germline, CDR1 is SEHNR and CDR2 is FQNEAQ (reference sequence). This CDR3 comprises 15 residues. Trimming shortened V by 4 bases and J by 6 bases, and 18 bases separated the two germline ends. The complete variable domain, with remaining parts taken from reference TRBV7-9 and TRBJ1-1, reads DTGVSQNPRHKITKRGQNVTFRCDPISEHNRLYWYRQTLGQGPEFLTYFQNEAQLEKSRLLSDRFSAERPKGSFSTLEIQRTEQGDSAMYLCASSSPRGLRPEAFFGQGTRLTVV.

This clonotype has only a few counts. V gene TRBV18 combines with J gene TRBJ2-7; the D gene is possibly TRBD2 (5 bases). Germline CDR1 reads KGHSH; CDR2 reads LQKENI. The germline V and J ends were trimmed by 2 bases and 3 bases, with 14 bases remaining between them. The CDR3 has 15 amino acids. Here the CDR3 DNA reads TGTGCCAGCTCACCAGGAGACACCGGGAACTACGAGCAGTACTTC. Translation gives CASSPGDTGNYEQYF.

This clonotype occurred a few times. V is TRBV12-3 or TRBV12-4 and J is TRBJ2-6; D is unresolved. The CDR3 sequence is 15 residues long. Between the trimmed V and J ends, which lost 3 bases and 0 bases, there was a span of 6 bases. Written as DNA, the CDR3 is TGTGCCAGCAGTTTTTCCCCCTCTGGGGCCAACGTCCTGACTTTC. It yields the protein CASSFSPSGANVLTF.

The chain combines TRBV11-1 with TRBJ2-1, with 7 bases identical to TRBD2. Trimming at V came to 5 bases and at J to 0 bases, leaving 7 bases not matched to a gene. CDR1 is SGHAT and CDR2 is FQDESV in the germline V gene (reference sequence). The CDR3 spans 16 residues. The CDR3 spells CASSPTGGSSYNEQFF. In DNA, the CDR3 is TGTGCCAGCAGCCCAACCGGGGGGAGCTCCTACAATGAGCAGTTCTTC.

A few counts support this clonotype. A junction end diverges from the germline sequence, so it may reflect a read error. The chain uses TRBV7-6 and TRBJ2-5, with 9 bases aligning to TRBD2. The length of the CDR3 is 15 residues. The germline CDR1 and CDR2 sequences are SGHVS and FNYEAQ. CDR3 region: CASSLRGGAVETLYF. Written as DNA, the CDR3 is TGTGCCAGCAGCTTACGCGGGGGGGCCGTCGAGACCCTGTACTTC.

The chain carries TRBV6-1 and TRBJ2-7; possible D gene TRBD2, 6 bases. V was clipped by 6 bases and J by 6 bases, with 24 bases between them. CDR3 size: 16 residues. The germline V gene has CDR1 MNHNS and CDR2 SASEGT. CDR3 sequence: CASRTDHGRRGIEQYF. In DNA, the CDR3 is TGTGCCAGCAGGACGGACCACGGGAGAAGGGGTATCGAGCAGTACTTC.

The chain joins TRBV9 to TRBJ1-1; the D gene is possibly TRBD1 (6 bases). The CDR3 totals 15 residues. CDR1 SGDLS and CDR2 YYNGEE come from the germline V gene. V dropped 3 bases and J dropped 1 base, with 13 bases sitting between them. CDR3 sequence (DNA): TGTGCCAGCAGCGCACAGGGACTTCCGAACACTGAAGCTTTCTTT. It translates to CASSAQGLPNTEAFF. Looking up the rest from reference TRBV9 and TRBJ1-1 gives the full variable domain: DSGVTQTPKHLITATGQRVTLRCSPRSGDLSVYWYQQSLDQGLQFLIQYYNGEERAKGNILERFSAQQFPDLHSELNLSSLELGDSALYFCASSAQGLPNTEAFFGQGTRLTVV.

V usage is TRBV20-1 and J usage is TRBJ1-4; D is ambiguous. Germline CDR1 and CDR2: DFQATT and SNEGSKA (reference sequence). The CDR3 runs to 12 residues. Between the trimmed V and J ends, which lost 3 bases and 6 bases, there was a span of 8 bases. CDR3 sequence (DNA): TGCAGTGCTAGGCAGAATGATGAAAAACTGTTTTTT. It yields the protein CSARQNDEKLFF.

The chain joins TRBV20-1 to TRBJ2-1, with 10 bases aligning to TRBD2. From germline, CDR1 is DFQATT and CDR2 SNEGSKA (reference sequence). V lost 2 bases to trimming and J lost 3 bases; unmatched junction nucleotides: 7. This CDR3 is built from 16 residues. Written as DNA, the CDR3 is TGCAGTGCTAGAAGGCTAGCGGGGGCCAGCTACAATGAGCAGTTCTTC. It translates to CSARRLAGASYNEQFF.

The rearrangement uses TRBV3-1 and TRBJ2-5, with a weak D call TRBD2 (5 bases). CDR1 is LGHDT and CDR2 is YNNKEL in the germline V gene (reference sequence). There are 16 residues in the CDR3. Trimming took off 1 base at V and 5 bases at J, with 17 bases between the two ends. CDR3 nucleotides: TGTGCCAGCAGCCAAGCCCGGGGTATTCCTCCGGAGACCCAGTACTTC. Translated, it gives CASSQARGIPPETQYF.

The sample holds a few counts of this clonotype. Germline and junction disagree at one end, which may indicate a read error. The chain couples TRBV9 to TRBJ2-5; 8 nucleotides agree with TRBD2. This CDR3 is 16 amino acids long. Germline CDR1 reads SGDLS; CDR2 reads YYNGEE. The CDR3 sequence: CASSVGGSGDQETQHF. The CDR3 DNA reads TGTGCCAGCAGCGTAGGCGGTAGCGGGGATCAAGAGACCCAGCACTTC. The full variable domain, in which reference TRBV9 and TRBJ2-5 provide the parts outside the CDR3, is DSGVTQTPKHLITATGQRVTLRCSPRSGDLSVYWYQQSLDQGLQFLIQYYNGEERAKGNILERFSAQQFPDLHSELNLSSLELGDSALYFCASSVGGSGDQETQHFGPGTRLLVL.

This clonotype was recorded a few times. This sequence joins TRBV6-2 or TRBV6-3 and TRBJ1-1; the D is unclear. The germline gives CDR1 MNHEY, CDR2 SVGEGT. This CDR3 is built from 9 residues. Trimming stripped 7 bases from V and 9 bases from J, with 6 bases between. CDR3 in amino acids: CASTKKAFF. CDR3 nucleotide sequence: TGTGCCAGCACTAAAAAAGCTTTCTTT.